Following are 27 T cell receptor beta chains from one sample sequenced in a study of response to subunit inactivated influenza vaccine. Via MiXCR, TCRdb re-called the RT-PCR reads, giving one row per CDR3 protein. Among 500,000 to 600,000 distinct CDR3 sequences listed, 12% were seen once. Sequencing used PBMCs from blood, obtained on the day of vaccination. These receptors originate from a man between 50 and 59 years old who received an inactivated influenza vaccine.

Many counts were recorded for this clonotype. The chain couples TRBV3-1 to TRBJ2-2, with D perhaps given as TRBD1 or TRBD2 (6 bases each). Germline-derived CDR1 and CDR2 are LGHDT and YNNKEL (reference sequence). This CDR3 comprises 17 residues. V was shortened by 1 base and J by 0 bases, with 12 bases between the two germline ends. Written as DNA, the CDR3 is TGTGCCAGCAGCCAAGTCGGGGGCAGCGCGAACACCGGGGAGCTGTTTTTT. It codes for CASSQVGGSANTGELFF.

The chain couples TRBV14 to TRBJ2-1; D remains unclear. CDR3 size: 16 residues. Germline values: CDR1 SGHDN, CDR2 FVKESK. V lost 0 bases and J lost 0, with 9 bases in between. In nucleotides, the CDR3 is TGTGCCAGCAGCCAAGATGGGCGACCCTCCTACAATGAGCAGTTCTTC. It translates to CASSQDGRPSYNEQFF.

This clonotype was recorded a few times. This chain joins TRBV20-1 and TRBJ2-3; 7 nucleotides align to TRBD2. The CDR3 contains 14 residues. V lost 0 bases, J lost 4 bases, and 4 bases stayed unmatched. Per germline, CDR1 DFQATT and CDR2 SNEGSKA (reference sequence). CDR3: CSARDPAGADTQYF. The CDR3 DNA reads as TGCAGTGCTAGAGATCCCGCGGGAGCAGATACGCAGTATTTT.

This clonotype was seen repeatedly, ten times or more. The chain has TRBV12-3 or TRBV12-4 and TRBJ1-1, with D maybe TRBD1 (5 bases). V was trimmed by 6 bases and J by 2 bases, leaving 13 bases between them. This CDR3 has 14 residues. The CDR3 reads CASSRRDQNTEAFF. Written as DNA, the CDR3 is TGTGCCAGCAGCCGCCGGGACCAAAACACTGAAGCTTTCTTT.

This clonotype has a handful of counts. The V and J genes are TRBV21-1 and TRBJ2-5. TRBV21-1 is a pseudogene. The CDR3 runs to 13 residues. Here the CDR3 DNA reads TGTGCCAGCGACGCCGAGAAACAAGAGACCCAGTACTTC. This gives the protein CASDAEKQETQYF.

This clonotype was detected a few times. The chain has TRBV2 and TRBJ2-1, with 8 bases aligning to TRBD1. The CDR3 contains 15 residues. V was pared by 1 base and J by 4 bases, with 3 bases of the junction left unmatched. From germline, CDR1 is SNHLY and CDR2 FYNNEI. CDR3: CASSEVGQGYNEQFF. CDR3 DNA sequence: TGTGCCAGCAGTGAAGTTGGACAGGGTTACAATGAGCAGTTCTTC.

This clonotype was found a few times. The CDR3 region has the DNA TGCAGCGCCCGTCCCGGGACTAGGACAGATACGCAGTATTTT. It yields the protein CSARPGTRTDTQYF. The rearrangement uses TRBV29-1 and TRBJ2-3; 8 bases map to TRBD2. The CDR3 sequence is 14 residues long. Germline loops: CDR1 SQVTM, CDR2 ANQGSEA. Losses at the gene ends were 7 bases for V and 3 bases for J; bases not matched to a gene: 9.

The rearrangement links TRBV20-1 to TRBJ1-5; weak D call: TRBD1 (6 bases). CDR3 length: 14 amino acids. Looked up from germline, CDR1 is DFQATT and CDR2 is SNEGSKA (reference sequence). With 1 base removed from V and 4 bases from J, the gap between germline ends came to 11 bases. The CDR3 DNA reads TGCAGTGCTAGAGCAGGGGTGTGGAATCAGCCCCAGCATTTT. This encodes CSARAGVWNQPQHF.

This clonotype came up many times. The junction differs from germline at one of its ends, possibly a read error. The chain couples TRBV5-1 to TRBJ2-7, with 8 bases identical to TRBD2. The V gene's germline CDR1 is SGHRS and CDR2 YFSETQ. The CDR3 sequence is 13 residues long. DNA for the CDR3: TGTGCCAGCAGTTTAGCGGGGAGGAGCGAGCAGTACTTC. As protein: CASSLAGRSEQYF.

The CDR3 sequence: CASILTGDTEAFF. The CDR3, as DNA: TGTGCCAGCATTCTGACAGGGGACACTGAAGCTTTCTTT. The chain uses TRBV6-1 and TRBJ1-1, with 8 positions matching TRBD1. Germline assignment: CDR1 MNHNS and CDR2 SASEGT. Trimming took 7 bases from V and 3 from J; bases not matched to a gene: 4. The CDR3 runs to 13 residues.

The table lists this clonotype with many counts. CDR3 in amino acids: CSVVRPGTRSYEQFF. CDR3 sequence (DNA): TGCAGCGTTGTTAGGCCCGGGACTAGGTCATATGAGCAGTTCTTC. V usage is TRBV29-1 and J usage is TRBJ2-1, with 8 positions matching TRBD2. Trimming removed 4 bases from V and 8 bases from J; junction bases left unmatched: 13. This CDR3 spans 15 amino acids. Germline CDR1 and CDR2: SQVTM and ANQGSEA.

The rearrangement uses TRBV29-1 and TRBJ2-3; D gene unclear. V lost 0 bases and J lost 6, with 13 bases in between. The CDR3 spans 14 residues. From germline, CDR1 is SQVTM and CDR2 ANQGSEA. For the CDR3, the DNA is TGCAGCGTTGAAGACTGGGCGAGGAAGGATACGCAGTATTTT. Translation: CSVEDWARKDTQYF.

V gene TRBV5-1 combines with J gene TRBJ2-5, with D perhaps matching TRBD2 (5 bases). Trimming cost V 4 bases and J 1 base, with 11 bases left between them. The CDR3 spans 14 residues. CDR1 and CDR2 (germline): SGHRS, YFSETQ. This CDR3 is CASSTNSGQETQYF. In DNA, the CDR3 is TGCGCCAGCAGCACCAACAGCGGCCAAGAGACCCAGTACTTC.

This sequence joins TRBV20-1 and TRBJ2-7; 9 bases line up with TRBD2. The germline gives CDR1 DFQATT, CDR2 SNEGSKA (reference sequence). Losses at the gene ends were 1 base for V and 4 bases for J; bases not matched to a gene: 11. CDR3 length: 16 amino acids. The CDR3 here is CSARVFLAGIGYEQYF. The DNA of the CDR3 is TGCAGTGCTAGAGTGTTTCTAGCGGGAATAGGATACGAGCAGTACTTC.

The chain recombines TRBV4-3 with TRBJ2-7; the D is unclear. Germline V gives CDR1 LGHNA, CDR2 YSLEER. The germline V and J ends were trimmed by 1 base and 0 bases, with 10 bases remaining between them. The CDR3 is 15 residues long. DNA for the CDR3: TGCGCCAGCAGCCAAGGGGCCGGTGTCTCCTACGAGCAGTACTTC. This encodes CASSQGAGVSYEQYF.

This rearrangement joins TRBV30 to TRBJ2-5, with 7 positions matching TRBD2. The CDR3 contains 12 residues. Germline V CDR1 and CDR2: GTSNPN, SVGIG (reference sequence). The trim removed 3 bases at V and 5 bases at J, leaving 3 bases unmatched. DNA for the CDR3: TGTGCCTGGAGCCGGGGGGAGGAGACCCAGTACTTC. Protein: CAWSRGEETQYF.

The J gene is TRBJ2-3, the V gene TRBV12-3 or TRBV12-4; 11 bases are a match to TRBD2. With 6 bases clipped from V and 2 bases from J, the junction kept 7 bases outside the gene matches. The CDR3 consists of 16 residues. The CDR3: CASSRGTSGDTDTQYF. The CDR3 nucleotides read TGTGCCAGCAGCCGAGGGACTAGCGGCGACACAGATACGCAGTATTTT.

This clonotype was picked up a small number of times. The chain is built from TRBV7-2 and TRBJ1-6, with D hard to call. Trimming left V 1 base short and J 3 bases short, with 10 bases between. The CDR3 sequence is 16 residues long. Per the germline V gene, CDR1 is SGHTA and CDR2 is FQGNSA. CDR3 sequence: CASSLDRPNYNSPLHF. The CDR3 DNA follows: TGTGCCAGCAGCTTAGATCGACCCAACTATAATTCACCCCTCCACTTT.

The rearrangement links TRBV29-1 to TRBJ2-5, with D perhaps matching TRBD1 (8 bases). Trimming pared 5 bases from V and 1 base from J, leaving 14 bases between. In germline, CDR1 is SQVTM, CDR2 ANQGSEA. This CDR3 comprises 14 residues. The CDR3 protein is CSVTQGGFQETQYF. The CDR3 region has the DNA TGCAGCGTTACACAGGGGGGGTTCCAAGAGACCCAGTACTTC.

This clonotype was seen a handful of times. V and J are TRBV6-1 and TRBJ2-2; D remains ambiguous. Trimming took off 0 bases at V and 13 bases at J, with 9 bases between the two ends. The CDR3 is 12 residues long. Germline assignment: CDR1 MNHNS and CDR2 SASEGT. CDR3 coding DNA: TGTGCCAGCAGTGAAGCGGTACCAGGGCTGTTTTTT. Residues: CASSEAVPGLFF.

The rearrangement links TRBV4-2 to TRBJ2-3; the D gene is possibly TRBD2 (5 bases). The CDR3 is 18 residues long. CDR1 is LGHNA, CDR2 YNFKEQ, per germline. The V end was cut by 5 bases, the J end by 1 base, with 22 bases between. In DNA form, the CDR3 reads TGTGCCAGCAGCAACCTGCTCTTGAGGGAGCATGGCACAGATACGCAGTATTTT. Translation gives CASSNLLLREHGTDTQYF.

This clonotype was recorded at least ten times. The rearrangement joins TRBV7-6 to TRBJ2-5; no firm D call. Germline V gives CDR1 SGHVS, CDR2 FNYEAQ. V was shortened by 0 bases and J by 3 bases, with 11 bases between the two germline ends. This CDR3 contains 15 residues. In DNA form, the CDR3 reads TGTGCCAGCAGCTTAGCGCCGAACTTGAAAGAGACCCAGTACTTC. It specifies CASSLAPNLKETQYF.

For the CDR3, the DNA is TGTGCCCTCTGTTTCAGGACAGGGGGCGCTTCCTACTACAATGAGCAGTTCTTC. Translating gives CALCFRTGGASYYNEQFF. The chain combines TRBV2 with TRBJ2-1; 11 nucleotides match TRBD1. With V trimmed by 11 bases and J by 3 bases, 18 bases remained unmatched. This CDR3 region has 18 residues. Germline values: CDR1 SNHLY, CDR2 FYNNEI. Drawing the rest from reference TRBV2 and TRBJ2-1, the complete variable domain is EPEVTQTPSHQVTQMGQEVILRCVPISNHLYFYWYRQILGQKVEFLVSFYNNEISEKSEIFDDQFSVERPDGSNFTLKIRSTKLEDSAMYFCALCFRTGGASYYNEQFFGPGTRLTVL.

This clonotype was counted only a few times. This chain links TRBV5-1 with TRBJ2-2; TRBD1 is a possible D gene (5 bases). The CDR3 extends over 16 amino acids. Germline V gene data show CDR1 as SGHRS and CDR2 as YFSETQ. V gave up 1 base and J gave up 1 base, with 11 bases separating them. The CDR3 coding sequence is TGCGCCAGCAGCTTGTGGCCGACAGAGAACACCGGGGAGCTGTTTTTT. Translating it yields CASSLWPTENTGELFF.

This clonotype was seen ten or more times. The chain recombines TRBV12-3 or TRBV12-4 with TRBJ2-2; 8 bases fit TRBD2. V shed 1 base, J shed 8 bases, and the junction held 6 bases outside the gene matches. The CDR3 length is 15 residues. Here the CDR3 reads CASSLDLGRVGELFF. The CDR3 DNA reads as TGTGCCAGCAGTTTAGACCTCGGGAGGGTTGGGGAGCTGTTTTTT.

This clonotype was recorded a few times. The chain has TRBV7-9 and TRBJ2-7; D is undetermined. Germline V gene lookup returns CDR1 SEHNR and CDR2 FQNEAQ (reference sequence). The ends were cut back, 5 bases at V and 2 bases at J, with 13 bases in the middle. CDR3 length equals 14 residues. Here the CDR3 reads CASSPIRFPYEQYF. The DNA of the CDR3 is TGTGCCAGCAGCCCAATCCGTTTCCCCTACGAGCAGTACTTC.

This clonotype was picked up many times. J is TRBJ2-1 and V is TRBV7-2; 8 bases line up with TRBD2. Looked up from germline, CDR1 is SGHTA and CDR2 is FQGNSA. V lost 1 base and J lost 5; bases outside the gene matches: 4. The CDR3 is made up of 15 amino acids. The CDR3 bases are TGTGCCAGCAGCTTAGAGCCGGGGGGGAACAATGAGCAGTTCTTC. It is translated as CASSLEPGGNNEQFF.